Below are 3 T cell receptor beta chains sequenced from a single sample in a study of cytotoxic CD8 clonotypes in ibrutinib-treated CLL. TCRdb keeps only in-frame clones here, not all; method: immunoSEQ multiplex PCR. In the table there are more than 11,000 clones, about two thirds of which are singletons. This sample comprised PBMCs, obtained before ibrutinib treatment. The source of these receptors is a human donor with chronic lymphocytic leukemia.

The chain carries TRBV28 and TRBJ2-1; TRBD2 matches at 10 bases. The V gene end was trimmed by 2 bases and the J gene end by 6 bases; junction bases not matched to a gene: 7. Germline V CDR1 and CDR2: MDHEN, SYDVKM. This CDR3 region has 16 residues. The CDR3 reads CASSLAGTSEVNEQFF. In DNA form, the CDR3 reads TGTGCCAGCAGTTTAGCGGGGACTAGCGAGGTCAATGAGCAGTTCTTC.

This clone is a singleton in its sample. The V and J genes are TRBV19 and TRBJ2-7; TRBD2 matches at 8 bases. The CDR3 is 14 amino acids. The V gene end was trimmed by 1 base and the J gene end by 4 bases; junction bases not matched to a gene: 3. Germline V gene data show CDR1 as LNHDA and CDR2 as SQIVND (reference sequence). CDR3 coding DNA: TGTGCCAGTAGTATAGCCGGGACTAGTTACGAGCAGTACTTC. Its translation: CASSIAGTSYEQYF.

This rearrangement joins TRBV28 to TRBJ2-6; no firm D call. Per germline, CDR1 MDHEN and CDR2 SYDVKM. Trimming removed 1 base from V and 0 bases from J, with 7 bases in between. The CDR3 length is 16 residues. CDR3 protein: CASSLYGRSGANVLTF. The CDR3 coding sequence is TGTGCCAGCAGTTTATACGGCCGCTCTGGGGCCAACGTCCTGACTTTC. The variable domain in full, completed from reference TRBV28 and TRBJ2-6, reads DVKVTQSSRYLVKRTGEKVFLECVQDMDHENMFWYRQDPGLGLRLIYFSYDVKMKEKGDIPEGYSVSREKKERFSLILESASTNQTSMYLCASSLYGRSGANVLTFGAGSRLTVL.